This TCR beta chain was identified in a study of cytomegalovirus exposure and HLA in healthy donors. Comments on this clone: Its cognate antigen is unknown.

General study points: An analysis done earlier found most TCR beta V segments productive about 87% or about 30% of the time.

Trimming took off 0 bases at V and 1 base at J, with 10 bases between the two ends. In germline, CDR1 is MNHNY, CDR2 SVGAGI (reference sequence). The CDR3 consists of 16 residues. Both 60 Vbeta primers and 13 Jbeta primers went into the PCR. The table came from immunoSEQ multiplex PCR; TCRdb's copy has only in-frame clones and leaves some out. The sample holds 90,000 to 100,000 clones; approximately 72% are singletons and the top ten take over 3%. The sample was PBMCs. This chain joins TRBV6-6 and TRBJ1-5; D may be TRBD1 (5 bases). The source of this sequence is a woman aged 40 to 55 in good health and CMV-seronegative. The CDR3 DNA reads TGTGCCAGCAGTTACTCGGGAGGGGCGAGCAATCAGCCCCAGCATTTT. It translates to CASSYSGGASNQPQHF.